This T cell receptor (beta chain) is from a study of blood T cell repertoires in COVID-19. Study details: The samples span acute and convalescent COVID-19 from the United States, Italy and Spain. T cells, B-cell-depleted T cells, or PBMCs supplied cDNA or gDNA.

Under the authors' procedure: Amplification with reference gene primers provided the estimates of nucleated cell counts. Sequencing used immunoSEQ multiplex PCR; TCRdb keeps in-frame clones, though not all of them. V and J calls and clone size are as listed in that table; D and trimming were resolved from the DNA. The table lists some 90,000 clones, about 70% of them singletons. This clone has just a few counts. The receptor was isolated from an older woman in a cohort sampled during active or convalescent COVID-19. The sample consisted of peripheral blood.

The CDR3 DNA is TGCGCCAGCAGCTTGGGACAGGCTCGCAACGACGCTTTCTTT. It is translated as CASSLGQARNDAFF. The chain combines TRBV5-1 with TRBJ1-1; possible D gene TRBD1, 6 bases. This CDR3 is built from 14 residues. Trimming stripped 0 bases from V and 11 bases from J, with 17 bases between. Germline loops: CDR1 SGHRS, CDR2 YFSETQ.